Presented here are 27 T cell receptor beta chains from one specimen sequenced in a study of OX40 agonist ivuxolimab in advanced cancers. Libraries were prepared by immunoSEQ multiplex PCR; TCRdb keeps only in-frame clonotypes and omits some of them. Seen here are some 79,000 clones, roughly 85% observed once, and the top ten hold about 4%. This material consisted of CD4+ or CD8+ T cells sorted from blood, taken in a trial of the OX40 agonist ivuxolimab. These receptors came from an adult with an advanced solid tumor such as melanoma, head and neck, liver or kidney cancer.

The genes are TRBV6-6 and TRBJ2-7; the match to TRBD1 covers 11 bases. Germline loops: CDR1 MNHNY, CDR2 SVGAGI (reference sequence). Trimming took 11 bases from V and 3 from J; bases not matched to a gene: 9. This CDR3 spans 14 amino acids. CDR3 bases: TGTGCCTCTACCCCAGGGACAGGGGGCTACGAGCAGTACTTC. This gives the protein CASTPGTGGYEQYF.

V and J are TRBV15 and TRBJ2-5, with TRBD2 matching 8 bases. The J segment lost 2 bases and the V segment lost 3 bases, leaving 8 bases of the junction unmatched. The germline V gene encodes CDR1 LNHNV and CDR2 YYDKDF (reference sequence). The CDR3 contains 16 residues. CDR3 coding DNA: TGTGCCACCAGCAGGGGCCTACTAGCGGAACAAGAGACCCAGTACTTC. This encodes CATSRGLLAEQETQYF.

This sequence joins TRBV5-4 and TRBJ2-5; TRBD2 aligns across 11 bases. Germline CDR1 is SGHNT and CDR2 is YYREEE (reference sequence). CDR3 length: 16 amino acids. The trim removed 0 bases at V and 1 base at J, leaving 2 bases unmatched. CDR3 sequence reads: CASSLGSGRAQETQYF. CDR3 in DNA: TGTGCCAGCAGCTTGGGTAGCGGGAGGGCCCAAGAGACCCAGTACTTC.

This clone was counted a single time. The chain carries TRBV6-5 and TRBJ2-7, with D maybe TRBD2 (6 bases). Germline V gives CDR1 MNHEY, CDR2 SVGAGI. This CDR3 has 15 amino acids. V lost 5 bases and J lost 4, with 18 bases in between. The CDR3 DNA sequence: TGTGCCAGCAGTGCCTCGTGGGGCGGGAAGTACGAGCAGTACTTC. Protein product: CASSASWGGKYEQYF.

This clone was recorded only once. The chain combines TRBV7-9 with TRBJ1-5; D uncertain. Germline CDR1 reads SEHNR; CDR2 reads FQNEAQ (reference sequence). Trimming removed 5 bases at V and 9 bases at J, with 11 bases between. This CDR3 comprises 12 residues. CDR3 nucleotide sequence: TGTGCCAGCAGCCCAGACCCCACGCCCCAGCATTTT. Protein product: CASSPDPTPQHF. Supplemented by reference TRBV7-9 and TRBJ1-5, the full variable domain reads DTGVSQNPRHKITKRGQNVTFRCDPISEHNRLYWYRQTLGQGPEFLTYFQNEAQLEKSRLLSDRFSAERPKGSFSTLEIQRTEQGDSAMYLCASSPDPTPQHFGDGTRLSIL.

The chain recombines TRBV10-3 with TRBJ2-1; 7 positions agree with TRBD2. CDR3 length: 13 residues. Germline CDR1 and CDR2: ENHRY and SYGVKD. The CDR3 region is CAQRESSYNEQFF. DNA of the CDR3: TGTGCTCAGCGGGAAAGCTCCTACAATGAGCAGTTCTTC.

The chain has TRBV5-1 and TRBJ1-6; D call uncertain. This CDR3 has 19 residues. Germline CDR1 is SGHRS and CDR2 is YFSETQ. Trimming took off 1 base at V and 5 bases at J, with 22 bases between the two ends. The CDR3 DNA reads TGCGCCAGCAGCTTGCGGATCCAGGCTCCCGGGTCGGATAATTCACCCCTCCACTTT. Protein sequence: CASSLRIQAPGSDNSPLHF.

The rearrangement uses TRBV2 and TRBJ1-1; TRBD1 is a possible D gene (5 bases). The germline V gene has CDR1 SNHLY and CDR2 FYNNEI. Between the trimmed V and J ends, which lost 5 bases and 1 base, there was a span of 14 bases. CDR3 size: 15 residues. The CDR3 DNA sequence: TGTGCCAGCAGTTCCTTGGGACGGGCGAACACTGAAGCTTTCTTT. This encodes CASSSLGRANTEAFF.

The V gene is TRBV14, the J gene TRBJ1-1; D is undetermined. V lost 0 bases to trimming and J lost 7 bases, with 9 bases between them. This CDR3 is 13 amino acids long. Per the germline V gene, CDR1 is SGHDN and CDR2 is FVKESK. The CDR3 spells CASSQESTLEAFF. As DNA, the CDR3 is TGTGCCAGCAGCCAAGAATCCACGCTTGAAGCTTTCTTT.

The chain uses TRBV18 and TRBJ1-1, with 7 nucleotides matching TRBD1. The V and J ends lost 3 bases and 8 bases, in that order; junction bases with no gene match: 6. Germline CDR1 reads KGHSH; CDR2 reads LQKENI. The CDR3 is made up of 13 amino acids. The CDR3 DNA reads TGTGCCAGCTCACCGGGGACAGACCCCGAAGCTTTCTTT. It specifies CASSPGTDPEAFF.

The chain has TRBV5-1 and TRBJ1-2, with D unresolved. V lost 0 bases and J lost 4, with 10 bases in between. The CDR3 runs to 14 residues. The germline CDR1 and CDR2 sequences are SGHRS and YFSETQ. The CDR3 DNA is TGCGCCAGCAGCTTGGACAGTTGGGCCTATGGCTACACCTTC. The encoded protein is CASSLDSWAYGYTF.

CDR3: CASSLGRPNTEAFF. The CDR3 coding sequence is TGTGCCAGCAGCTTGGGGCGGCCGAACACTGAAGCTTTCTTT. The V gene is TRBV5-6, the J gene TRBJ1-1, with unresolved D. Looked up from germline, CDR1 is SGHDT and CDR2 is YYEEEE. The CDR3 loop spans 14 amino acids. The germline V and J ends were trimmed by 0 bases and 1 base, with 7 bases remaining between them.

This chain uses TRBV5-4 with TRBJ2-1, with D possibly TRBD2 on 5 matching bases. The CDR3 sequence is 15 residues long. Trimming removed 4 bases at V and 0 bases at J, with 11 bases between. Germline values: CDR1 SGHNT, CDR2 YYREEE (reference sequence). The chain's CDR3 is CASSTGKSSYNEQFF. CDR3 DNA sequence: TGTGCCAGCAGCACCGGGAAAAGCTCCTACAATGAGCAGTTCTTC.

The chain uses TRBV5-4 and TRBJ1-5; D gene unclear. The CDR3 covers 13 residues. Between the trimmed V and J ends, which lost 4 bases and 6 bases, there was a span of 11 bases. CDR1 and CDR2 (germline): SGHNT, YYREEE (reference sequence). This CDR3 reads CASSTGPVQPQHF. CDR3 sequence (DNA): TGTGCCAGCAGCACCGGACCCGTTCAGCCCCAGCATTTT.

The chain employs TRBV5-1 and TRBJ2-5, with D possibly TRBD2 on 5 matching bases. The CDR3 covers 14 residues. Deletions cut 0 bases from V and 4 bases from J, with 10 bases between. Per the germline V gene, CDR1 is SGHRS and CDR2 is YFSETQ. CDR3: CASSLGEIGETQYF. The DNA for the CDR3 is TGCGCCAGCAGCTTGGGGGAGATAGGAGAGACCCAGTACTTC.

The chain's CDR3 is CASRLVEAGGQNIQYF. In DNA, the CDR3 is TGTGCCAGTAGGCTTGTCGAGGCGGGAGGACAAAACATTCAGTACTTC. The rearrangement joins TRBV19 to TRBJ2-4; TRBD2 agrees at 8 bases. The germline CDR1 and CDR2 sequences are LNHDA and SQIVND (reference sequence). This CDR3 comprises 16 residues. Trimming at V came to 6 bases and at J to 5 bases, leaving 12 bases not matched to a gene.

The genes are TRBV28 and TRBJ1-1; perhaps TRBD1 as D (6 bases). This CDR3 comprises 15 residues. The germline V gene encodes CDR1 MDHEN and CDR2 SYDVKM. V lost 5 bases and J 5 bases, leaving 18 bases between the germline ends. The CDR3 bases are TGTGCCAGCAGTCCAAATACAGGGATTCGGACTGAAGCTTTCTTT. It translates to CASSPNTGIRTEAFF.

The chain links TRBV18 to TRBJ2-5, with D perhaps TRBD2 (6 bases). The V end lost 3 bases, the J end lost 0 bases, and 11 bases lay between the germline ends. The length of the CDR3 is 15 residues. CDR1 KGHSH and CDR2 LQKENI come from the germline V gene. The CDR3, as DNA: TGTGCCAGCTCACCGGCGGGATCGTACCAAGAGACCCAGTACTTC. Translating gives CASSPAGSYQETQYF.

V and J are TRBV19 and TRBJ2-7, with 7 nucleotides matching TRBD1. The germline V gene encodes CDR1 LNHDA and CDR2 SQIVND (reference sequence). The CDR3 spans 14 residues. After removal of 4 bases from V and 7 bases from J, the junction contained 10 bases not matched to a gene. The CDR3 loop reads CASSTSGGAGEQYF. The CDR3 nucleotides read TGTGCCAGTAGTACTTCAGGGGGAGCCGGTGAGCAGTACTTC.

The chain carries TRBV5-4 and TRBJ1-5, with D hard to call. The CDR3 is made up of 15 amino acids. Trimming removed 4 bases from V and 0 bases from J, with 11 bases in between. In germline, CDR1 is SGHNT, CDR2 YYREEE (reference sequence). Written as DNA, the CDR3 is TGTGCCAGCAGCCGGGAAGGATATAGCAATCAGCCCCAGCATTTT. This encodes CASSREGYSNQPQHF.

This CDR3 reads CASSPTNQETQYF. The CDR3 DNA follows: TGTGCCAGCAGTCCCACTAACCAAGAGACCCAGTACTTC. The chain recombines TRBV28 with TRBJ2-5; no definite D call. CDR3 size: 13 residues. V was shortened by 5 bases and J by 0 bases, with 7 bases between the two germline ends. From germline, CDR1 is MDHEN and CDR2 SYDVKM. Looking up the rest from reference TRBV28 and TRBJ2-5 gives the full variable domain: DVKVTQSSRYLVKRTGEKVFLECVQDMDHENMFWYRQDPGLGLRLIYFSYDVKMKEKGDIPEGYSVSREKKERFSLILESASTNQTSMYLCASSPTNQETQYFGPGTRLLVL.

The chain combines TRBV18 with TRBJ1-2; TRBD1 aligns across 7 bases. V shed 3 bases and J 4 bases; nucleotides not matched to a gene: 8. This CDR3 spans 15 amino acids. Per the germline V gene, CDR1 is KGHSH and CDR2 is LQKENI. For the CDR3, the DNA is TGTGCCAGCTCACCGCGAACAGGGGAGTCCTATGGCTACACCTTC. Protein: CASSPRTGESYGYTF.

The gene calls are TRBV7-8 and TRBJ2-3; TRBD2 matches 11 bases. The V gene end was trimmed by 3 bases and the J gene end by 2 bases; junction bases not matched to a gene: 7. From germline, CDR1 is SGHVS and CDR2 FQNEAQ. The CDR3 spans 17 residues. For the CDR3, the DNA is TGTGCCAGCAGCTTTATGACTAGCGGGGAATTCACAGATACGCAGTATTTT. It is translated as CASSFMTSGEFTDTQYF. The full variable domain, rest sourced from reference TRBV7-8 and TRBJ2-3, is GAGVSQSPRYKVAKRGQDVALRCDPISGHVSLFWYQQALGQGPEFLTYFQNEAQLDKSGLPSDRFFAERPEGSVSTLKIQRTQQEDSAVYLCASSFMTSGEFTDTQYFGPGTRLTVL.

The chain combines TRBV6-1 with TRBJ1-1; no clear D. This CDR3 region has 14 residues. CDR1 is MNHNS and CDR2 is SASEGT in the germline V gene. Trimming took off 6 bases at V and 2 bases at J, with 13 bases between the two ends. The CDR3 region has the DNA TGTGCCAGCAGCGTAACTTCCTACAACACTGAAGCTTTCTTT. Translating it yields CASSVTSYNTEAFF.

J is TRBJ2-3 and V is TRBV11-2; 8 bases are a match to TRBD1. V dropped 5 bases and J dropped 3; count of bases not matched to a gene: 7. From germline, CDR1 is SGHAT and CDR2 FQNNGV. The CDR3 is 15 residues long. The CDR3 DNA sequence: TGTGCCAGCAGCATGGACAGGGTAGGGACAGATACGCAGTATTTT. Translating it yields CASSMDRVGTDTQYF.

This clone was counted once. The sample contains more than one DNA sequence encoding this CDR3. J is TRBJ2-7 and V is TRBV21-1; whether TRBD1, the table's D call, matches the DNA was not checked. TRBV21-1 is annotated as a pseudogene. This CDR3 contains 14 residues. CDR3 region: CASSTTGWSYEQYF. CDR3 sequence (DNA): TGTGCCAGCAGCACCACAGGATGGAGCTACGAGCAGTACTTC.

V is TRBV7-9 and J is TRBJ2-1; D is perhaps TRBD2 (6 bases). Trimming stripped 1 base from V and 6 bases from J, with 10 bases between. The V gene's germline CDR1 is SEHNR and CDR2 FQNEAQ (reference sequence). This CDR3 has 14 amino acids. The CDR3 region has the DNA TGTGCCAGCAGCTTAGATCTAGCGCTCAATGAGCAGTTCTTC. It translates to CASSLDLALNEQFF.